This is a list of T cell receptor beta chains from one sample in a study of T cells after posttransplantation cyclophosphamide. The table came from immunoSEQ multiplex PCR; TCRdb's copy has only in-frame clones and leaves some out. Observed in the sample are more than 30,000 clones, none of them singletons. Sequencing used PBMCs. The receptors here all came from a girl between 10 and 17 years old in good health, CMV-negative, and a related stem cell transplant donor. The CDR3 runs from the conserved cysteine through the conserved F or W. D genes are given only for firm matches. The listing skips clone size in some rows; elsewhere it reads once, few, many or a size class.

j_call,d_call,v_call,clone_size,cdr3_aa,cdr3_nt
TRBJ1-1,TRBD1,TRBV6-6,many,CASSQHRGATEAFF,TGTGCCAGCAGTCAACACAGGGGGGCCACTGAAGCTTTCTTT
TRBJ2-7,NA,TRBV11-2,many,CASGYRGYEQYF,TGTGCCAGCGGATACCGGGGCTACGAGCAGTACTTC
TRBJ1-2,TRBD1,TRBV30,many,CAWTLGRGYGYTF,TGTGCCTGGACCCTTGGCAGGGGGTATGGCTACACCTTC
TRBJ2-3,TRBD2,TRBV28,many,CASSLGTGGPDTQYF,TGTGCCAGCAGTTTAGGAACGGGAGGGCCAGATACGCAGTATTTT
TRBJ2-7,NA,TRBV10-2,few,CASSVLASYEQYF,TGCGCCAGCAGCGTACTCGCCTCCTACGAGCAGTACTTC
TRBJ2-7,NA,TRBV28,many,CASSSGSGVGTKRLYEQYF,TGTGCCAGCAGTTCCGGGTCAGGGGTCGGGACTAAGAGGCTCTACGAGCAGTACTTC
TRBJ1-5,TRBD1,TRBV6-1,many,CASRAGTGPQPQHF,TGTGCCAGCAGAGCCGGGACAGGGCCTCAGCCCCAGCATTTT
TRBJ2-4,NA,TRBV28,NA,CASTPGGRSKNIQYF,TGTGCCAGCACCCCGGGGGGCAGGTCCAAAAACATTCAGTACTTC
TRBJ2-2,NA,TRBV7-9,NA,CASSRTGELFF,TGTGCCAGCAGCCGGACCGGGGAGCTGTTTTTT
TRBJ2-3,NA,TRBV7-9,NA,CASSLALPRDSTDTQYF,TGTGCCAGCAGCTTAGCTTTGCCTCGAGATAGCACAGATACGCAGTATTTT
TRBJ2-7,NA,TRBV13,many,CASSLQEVSIYEQYF,TGTGCCAGCAGCTTACAGGAGGTATCAATTTACGAGCAGTACTTC
TRBJ2-5,TRBD2,TRBV28,NA,CASSFTGTSGGETQYF,TGTGCCAGCAGTTTTACCGGGACTAGCGGGGGGGAGACCCAGTACTTC
TRBJ1-1,TRBD1,TRBV27,many,CASSPDRGQAFF,TGTGCCAGCAGTCCCGACAGGGGGCAAGCTTTCTTT
TRBJ1-1,NA,TRBV29-1,NA,CSVQSGYPEAFF,TGCAGCGTGCAGTCGGGGTACCCTGAAGCTTTCTTT
TRBJ2-7,NA,TRBV7-9,NA,CASSPYPEGLDYEQYF,TGTGCCAGCAGCCCCTACCCGGAAGGACTTGACTACGAGCAGTACTTC
TRBJ2-3,TRBD1,TRBV27,few,CASSIRDRVADTQYF,TGTGCCAGCAGTATTCGGGACAGGGTGGCAGATACGCAGTATTTT
TRBJ2-7,TRBD2,TRBV2,many,CASSPTSGRKGEQYF,TGTGCCAGCAGTCCAACTAGCGGGAGAAAGGGCGAGCAGTACTTC
TRBJ2-3,TRBD2,TRBV18,few,CASSTTSGGTDTQYF,TGTGCCAGCTCAACGACTAGCGGGGGCACAGATACGCAGTATTTT
TRBJ1-5,TRBD1,TRBV19,many,CASSPGTGNQPQHF,TGTGCCAGTAGTCCAGGGACAGGCAATCAGCCCCAGCATTTT
TRBJ1-4,TRBD1,TRBV7-9,many,CASSPIQGEYEKLFF,TGTGCCAGCAGCCCAATACAGGGGGAGTACGAAAAACTGTTTTTT
TRBJ2-7,NA,TRBV19,many,CASSKQGSAYEQYF,TGTGCCAGTAGTAAACAGGGTTCAGCCTACGAGCAGTACTTC
TRBJ2-1,NA,TRBV19,few,CASSTTLGATDYNEQFF,TGTGCCAGTAGTACTACCCTTGGGGCGACGGATTACAATGAGCAGTTCTTC
TRBJ2-3,TRBD2,TRBV7-2,few,CASSLKAGGGTQYF,TGTGCCAGCAGCTTAAAAGCGGGGGGAGGTACGCAGTATTTT
TRBJ1-6,TRBD1,TRBV30,NA,CAWSMGTGLWNSPLHF,TGTGCCTGGAGTATGGGGACAGGGCTCTGGAATTCACCCCTCCACTTT
TRBJ2-4,TRBD1,TRBV6-7,many,CADTRTGGFAKNIQYF,TGTGCCGACACCCGGACAGGGGGTTTCGCCAAAAACATTCAGTACTTC
TRBJ1-6,NA,TRBV21-1,many,CASRKGQVSSYNSPLHF,TGTGCCAGCAGGAAAGGACAGGTCAGCTCCTATAATTCACCCCTCCACTTT
TRBJ2-1,NA,TRBV27,many,CASSLGGPYNEQFF,TGTGCCAGCAGTTTGGGGGGGCCCTACAATGAGCAGTTCTTC
TRBJ2-3,NA,TRBV30,NA,CAWTPRKSTDTQYF,TGTGCCTGGACCCCTAGGAAGAGCACAGATACGCAGTATTTT
TRBJ2-1,TRBD2,TRBV7-9,NA,CASSLGLAGPSYNEQFF,TGTGCCAGCAGCTTAGGACTAGCGGGTCCCTCCTACAATGAGCAGTTCTTC
TRBJ1-6,TRBD1,TRBV9,many,CASSSQGQGFSPLHF,TGTGCCAGCAGCTCGCAGGGACAGGGGTTTTCACCCCTCCACTTT
TRBJ1-2,TRBD1,TRBV28,few,CASRSGQDNYGYTF,TGTGCCAGCAGGAGCGGACAGGACAACTATGGCTACACCTTC
TRBJ1-5,TRBD1,TRBV7-6,many,CASSPGGQPQHF,TGTGCCAGCAGCCCAGGGGGACAGCCCCAGCATTTT
TRBJ1-2,TRBD1,TRBV15,few,CATSRDLTGGNYGYTF,TGTGCCACCAGCAGGGACTTGACAGGGGGGAACTATGGCTACACCTTC
TRBJ1-1,NA,TRBV7-9,many,CASSSQGIRTEAFF,TGTGCCAGCAGTTCCCAGGGTATACGGACTGAAGCTTTCTTT
TRBJ2-7,TRBD1,TRBV28,many,CASIGTGVPYEQYF,TGTGCCAGCATAGGGACAGGGGTACCCTACGAGCAGTACTTC
TRBJ2-3,TRBD1,TRBV15,NA,CATSRWGQGEDTQYF,TGTGCCACCAGCAGATGGGGACAGGGGGAAGATACGCAGTATTTT
TRBJ2-7,TRBD1,TRBV27,few,CASSFRDRGFDEQYF,TGTGCCAGCAGTTTCCGAGACAGGGGTTTCGACGAGCAGTACTTC
TRBJ2-7,TRBD2,TRBV6-5,many,CASSYRLAGDEQYF,TGTGCCAGCAGTTACAGGCTAGCGGGAGACGAGCAGTACTTC
TRBJ2-3,TRBD1,TRBV9,NA,CASSVYRGSTDTQYF,TGTGCCAGCAGCGTTTACAGGGGTAGCACAGATACGCAGTATTTT
TRBJ2-5,TRBD1,TRBV7-2,few,CASSLGQGGTQETQYF,TGTGCCAGCAGCTTAGGACAGGGGGGGACCCAAGAGACCCAGTACTTC
TRBJ1-5,TRBD1,TRBV6-1,many,CASGIGQVSNQPQHF,TGTGCCAGCGGGATAGGACAGGTTAGCAATCAGCCCCAGCATTTT
TRBJ2-2,NA,TRBV5-1,many,CASSLPQGGVTGELFF,TGCGCCAGCAGCTTGCCGCAGGGTGGTGTCACCGGGGAGCTGTTTTTT
TRBJ1-1,NA,TRBV13,many,CASSRQNTEAFF,TGTGCCAGCAGCAGACAGAACACTGAAGCTTTCTTT
TRBJ1-5,TRBD1,TRBV6-5,many,CASSRQGGQPQHF,TGTGCCAGCAGTAGACAGGGAGGTCAGCCCCAGCATTTT
TRBJ1-6,TRBD1,TRBV2,NA,CASSWDRSSYNSPLHF,TGTGCCAGCAGTTGGGACAGGAGCTCCTATAATTCACCCCTCCACTTT
TRBJ2-7,NA,TRBV15,few,CATSRNSRRSSYEQYF,TGTGCCACCAGCAGAAATAGCCGGAGGAGCTCCTACGAGCAGTACTTC
TRBJ1-1,NA,TRBV19,many,CASSITGKRHTEAFF,TGTGCCAGTAGTATCACAGGGAAACGGCACACTGAAGCTTTCTTT
TRBJ2-7,NA,TRBV11-2,few,CASSFPSSYEQYF,TGTGCCAGCAGCTTCCCCAGTTCCTACGAGCAGTACTTC
TRBJ1-5,TRBD1,TRBV7-8,many,CASSGQGVNQPQHF,TGTGCCAGCAGCGGCCAGGGGGTGAATCAGCCCCAGCATTTT
TRBJ1-4,NA,TRBV7-8,NA,CASTQLSYGGNEKLFF,TGTGCCAGCACCCAACTTTCATACGGTGGTAATGAAAAACTGTTTTTT
TRBJ2-3,NA,TRBV27,NA,CASSLDRSTDTQYF,TGTGCCAGCAGTTTGGACAGAAGCACAGATACGCAGTATTTT
TRBJ2-2,NA,TRBV27,many,CASSVKNTGELFF,TGTGCCAGCAGTGTCAAGAACACCGGGGAGCTGTTTTTT
TRBJ2-7,TRBD2,TRBV14,NA,CASSHNLAAYEQYF,TGTGCCAGCAGCCATAATCTAGCGGCCTACGAGCAGTACTTC
TRBJ2-5,TRBD2,TRBV7-9,few,CASSQGLAGQETQYF,TGTGCCAGCAGCCAAGGACTAGCGGGACAAGAGACCCAGTACTTC
TRBJ2-7,NA,TRBV4-3,many,CASSQYSRGEQYF,TGCGCCAGCAGCCAATATAGCAGGGGCGAGCAGTACTTC
TRBJ2-2,TRBD1,TRBV5-4,few,CASSRQGEDGELFF,TGTGCCAGCAGCCGACAGGGGGAGGACGGGGAGCTGTTTTTT
TRBJ2-2,TRBD2,TRBV27,many,CASSPPPLTSGDNTGELFF,TGTGCCAGCAGTCCACCCCCCCTGACTAGCGGGGATAACACCGGGGAGCTGTTTTTT
TRBJ1-4,NA,TRBV7-2,many,CASSLVVAEKLFF,TGTGCCAGCAGCTTAGTAGTCGCTGAAAAACTGTTTTTT
TRBJ1-1,TRBD1,TRBV5-1,NA,CASGVTGGGITEAFF,TGCGCCAGCGGGGTTACAGGGGGCGGCATCACTGAAGCTTTCTTT
TRBJ2-7,TRBD1,TRBV9,few,CASSVSTGGTYEQYF,TGTGCCAGCAGCGTGTCGACAGGGGGTACTTACGAGCAGTACTTC